The rows below give T cell receptor beta chains drawn from one sample of a study of blood T cell repertoires in COVID-19. The data were produced by immunoSEQ multiplex PCR, yet TCRdb's version contains in-frame clones alone and is incomplete. Among 250,000 to 300,000 clones, about nine tenths were seen once, and the ten largest hold 2% to 2.5%. The sample consisted of peripheral blood. These receptors were taken from a woman aged 45-60 years who had recovered from COVID-19. Each CDR3 is given with its conserved first and last residue. Each record gives: D gene, V gene, clone size, J gene, CDR3 DNA, CDR3 protein. A D gene is named only where the DNA matches it firmly. A clone size is listed for some rows: how often the clone was seen (once, few, many), or a class if it is expanded.

TRBD2	TRBV4-3	.	TRBJ2-1	TGCGCCAGCAGCCAAGTGCCTAGCGGGAGCTCCTACAATGAGCAGTTCTTC	CASSQVPSGSSYNEQFF
TRBD2	TRBV5-4	.	TRBJ2-1	TGTGCCAGCAGCTTGGCGCGGGGGGCTTATGAGCAGTTCTTC	CASSLARGAYEQFF
TRBD2	TRBV4-3	.	TRBJ2-1	TGCGCCAGCAGCCAATTACTAGCGGGAGGGGAGCAGTTCTTC	CASSQLLAGGEQFF
TRBD1	TRBV7-2	.	TRBJ1-1	TGTGCCAGCAGCTTAGAATTTGGTCGGACAGGGGGCATGGCTTTCTTT	CASSLEFGRTGGMAFF
.	TRBV6-5	few	TRBJ1-2	TGTGCCAGCAGAGACAGGAGCTTCTATGGCTACACCTTC	CASRDRSFYGYTF
.	TRBV30	.	TRBJ1-2	TGTGCCTGGAGTGGTCAGGGTCGGGAGCTCTATGGCTACACCTTC	CAWSGQGRELYGYTF
TRBD1	TRBV6-6	once	TRBJ2-1	TGTGCCAGCAGTGATACAGGGGGTGAGCAGTTCTTC	CASSDTGGEQFF
.	TRBV28	.	TRBJ2-1	TGTGCCAGCAGCGCCGCTTATGAAGGGAGCTCCTACAATGAGCAGTTCTTC	CASSAAYEGSSYNEQFF
.	TRBV2	once	TRBJ2-7	TGTGCCAGCGGCCCAAGGACAAACTCCTACGAGCAGTACTTC	CASGPRTNSYEQYF
TRBD1	TRBV6-2/TRBV6-3	.	TRBJ2-1	TGTGCCAGCAGTTCCGGGACAGGGGGACGGGAGCAGTTCTTC	CASSSGTGGREQFF
TRBD1	TRBV6-6	once	TRBJ1-2	TGTGCCAGCGGACAGGGGGCGGACTATGGCTACACCTTC	CASGQGADYGYTF
.	TRBV19	.	TRBJ1-5	TGTGCCAGTACAACAGTCAATCAGCCCCAGCATTTT	CASTTVNQPQHF
TRBD1	TRBV11-2	.	TRBJ2-1	TGTGCCAGCAGGCGAGCAGGGGGCCTAATCAATGAGCAGTTCTTC	CASRRAGGLINEQFF
TRBD2	TRBV25-1	few	TRBJ2-5	TGTGCCAGCAGTGGGAGACTAGCGGGGGGGCGTCAGGAGACCCAGTACTTC	CASSGRLAGGRQETQYF
.	TRBV19	once	TRBJ1-4	TGTGCCAGTAGTACCGGGACACTTGCAACTAATGAAAAACTGTTTTTT	CASSTGTLATNEKLFF
.	TRBV5-4	.	TRBJ2-1	TGTGCCAGCAGCCGGGTGGGTAATGAGCAGTTCTTC	CASSRVGNEQFF
.	TRBV6-1	few	TRBJ2-7	TGTGCCAGCAGTGAACTCCCTCCCTACGAGCAGTACTTC	CASSELPPYEQYF
TRBD2	TRBV7-2	.	TRBJ2-7	TGTGCCAGCAGCTTAGCGTTAAGCGGGGCGAACGTCTACGAGCAGTACTTC	CASSLALSGANVYEQYF
.	TRBV3-1/TRBV3-2	.	TRBJ1-2	TGTGCCAGCAGCCAAGAAGCCCCTAGACTGATTAACTATGGCTACACCTTC	CASSQEAPRLINYGYTF
TRBD1	TRBV6-5	.	TRBJ1-1	TGTGCCAGCAGTTACCTAGGGACAGGGGGCGAATCTTTCTTT	CASSYLGTGGESFF
.	TRBV6-5	.	TRBJ2-7	TGTGCCAGCAGGCAGGGGCTCTCCTACGAGCAGTACTTC	CASRQGLSYEQYF
.	TRBV20-1	.	TRBJ2-3	TGCAGTGCTAGTTCTGGCCTGACATTTAGCACAGATACGCAGTATTTT	CSASSGLTFSTDTQYF
.	TRBV28	.	TRBJ1-1	TGTGCCAGCACCGAAGCAGGGTTGACTGAAGCTTTCTTT	CASTEAGLTEAFF
TRBD2	TRBV6-2/TRBV6-3	.	TRBJ2-3	TGTGCCAGCAGTCTCCCAGCGGGAGAAGGAGGTGATACGCAGTATTTT	CASSLPAGEGGDTQYF
.	TRBV18	.	TRBJ1-2	TGTGCCAGCTCCCCCGCGCGAGGGAATGGCTACACCTTC	CASSPARGNGYTF
TRBD1	TRBV7-9	.	TRBJ1-1	TGTGCCAGCAGCCCCGGACAGGGGAACACTGAAGCTTTCTTT	CASSPGQGNTEAFF